This T cell receptor beta chain was observed in a study of cytomegalovirus exposure and HLA in healthy donors. The study's findings and limits: The study had only CMV serostatus as immune exposure information. In a later analysis, most CMV-associated TCR beta chains appeared HLA-restricted. V- and J-gene trimming in TCR beta was tied to a missense DCLRE1C variant by an analysis performed later.

The PCR used 60 Vbeta and 13 Jbeta primers. Profiled with immunoSEQ multiplex PCR; TCRdb holds only in-frame clones, not every one. The repertoire holds 150,000 to 180,000 clones, 65% to 85% seen once, with roughly 5.3% in the top ten. A note on this clone: Its antigen is unknown.

The CDR3 runs to 16 residues. With 2 bases clipped from V and 2 bases from J, the junction kept 5 bases outside the gene matches. The germline CDR1 and CDR2 sequences are MNHEY and SMNVEV (reference sequence). Sequencing was carried out using PBMCs. This clonotype originated in a woman aged 40 to 50 in good health and CMV-seropositive. The J gene is TRBJ2-1, the V gene TRBV27, with 8 bases identical to TRBD2. The CDR3 coding sequence is TGTGCCAGCAGTTTAAGGCTAGCGGGTACCTACAATGAGCAGTTCTTC. Its translation: CASSLRLAGTYNEQFF.